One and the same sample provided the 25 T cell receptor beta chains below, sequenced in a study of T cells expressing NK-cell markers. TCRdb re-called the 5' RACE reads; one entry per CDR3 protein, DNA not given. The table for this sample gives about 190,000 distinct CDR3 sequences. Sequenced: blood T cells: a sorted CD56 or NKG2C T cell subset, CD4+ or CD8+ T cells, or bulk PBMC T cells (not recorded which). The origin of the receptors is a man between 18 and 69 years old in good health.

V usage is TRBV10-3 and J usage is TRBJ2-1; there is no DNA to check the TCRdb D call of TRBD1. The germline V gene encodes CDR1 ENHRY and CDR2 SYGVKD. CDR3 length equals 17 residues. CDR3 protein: CAISESRSQGHYNEQFF.

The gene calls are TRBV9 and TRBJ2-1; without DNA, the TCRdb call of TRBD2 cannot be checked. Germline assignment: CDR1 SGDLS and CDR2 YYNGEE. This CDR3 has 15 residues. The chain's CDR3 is CASSVGDSGGGKQFF.

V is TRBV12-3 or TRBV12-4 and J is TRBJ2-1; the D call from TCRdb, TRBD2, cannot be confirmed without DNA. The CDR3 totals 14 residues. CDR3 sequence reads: CASKLAGGLNEQFF.

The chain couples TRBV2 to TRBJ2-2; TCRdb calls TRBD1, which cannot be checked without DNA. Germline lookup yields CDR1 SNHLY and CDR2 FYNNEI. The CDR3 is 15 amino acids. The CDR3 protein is CASSEGQRIAGELFF. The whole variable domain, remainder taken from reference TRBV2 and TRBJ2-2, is EPEVTQTPSHQVTQMGQEVILRCVPISNHLYFYWYRQILGQKVEFLVSFYNNEISEKSEIFDDQFSVERPDGSNFTLKIRSTKLEDSAMYFCASSEGQRIAGELFFGEGSRLTVL.

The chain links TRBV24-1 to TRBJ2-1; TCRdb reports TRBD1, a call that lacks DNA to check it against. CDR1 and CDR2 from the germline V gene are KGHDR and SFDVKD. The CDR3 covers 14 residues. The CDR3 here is CATSDQGSNNEQFF.

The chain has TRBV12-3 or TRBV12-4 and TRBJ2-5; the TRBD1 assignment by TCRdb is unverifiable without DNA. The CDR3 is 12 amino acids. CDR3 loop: CASRQGAETQYF.

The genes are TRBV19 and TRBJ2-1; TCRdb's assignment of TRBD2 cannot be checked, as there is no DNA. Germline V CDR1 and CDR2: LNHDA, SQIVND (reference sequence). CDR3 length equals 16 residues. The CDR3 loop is CASTGLSTSSYNEQFF.

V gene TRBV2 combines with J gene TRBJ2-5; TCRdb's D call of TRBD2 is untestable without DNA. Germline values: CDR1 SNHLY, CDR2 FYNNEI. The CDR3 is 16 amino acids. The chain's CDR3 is CASSEVRGGPQETQYF.

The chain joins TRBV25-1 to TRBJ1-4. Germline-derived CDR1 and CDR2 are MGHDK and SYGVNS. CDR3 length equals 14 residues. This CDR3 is CASSEWTGREKLFF.

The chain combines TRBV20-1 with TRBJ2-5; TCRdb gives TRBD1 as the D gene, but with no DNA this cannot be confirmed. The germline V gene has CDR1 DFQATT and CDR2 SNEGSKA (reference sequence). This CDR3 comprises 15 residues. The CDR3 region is CSARDLFGGSETQYF.

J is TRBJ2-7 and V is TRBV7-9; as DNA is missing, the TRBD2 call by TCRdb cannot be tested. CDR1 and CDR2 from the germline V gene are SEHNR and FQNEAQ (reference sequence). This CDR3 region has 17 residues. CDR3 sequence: CASSLLSHSGALYEQYF.

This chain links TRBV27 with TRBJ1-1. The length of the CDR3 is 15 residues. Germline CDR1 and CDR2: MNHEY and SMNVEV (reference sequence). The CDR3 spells CASSISSLENTEAFF.

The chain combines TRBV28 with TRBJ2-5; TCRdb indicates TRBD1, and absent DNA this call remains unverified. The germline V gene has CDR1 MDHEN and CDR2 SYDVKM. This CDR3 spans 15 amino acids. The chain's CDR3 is CASSSPPGRQETQYF.

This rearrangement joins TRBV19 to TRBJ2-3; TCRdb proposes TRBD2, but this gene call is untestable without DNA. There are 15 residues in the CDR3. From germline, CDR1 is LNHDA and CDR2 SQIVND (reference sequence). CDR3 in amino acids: CASSIIGGGPDTQYF.

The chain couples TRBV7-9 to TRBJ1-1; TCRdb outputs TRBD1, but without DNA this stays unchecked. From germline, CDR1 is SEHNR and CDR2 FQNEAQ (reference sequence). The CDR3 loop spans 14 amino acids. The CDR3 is CASSTGGQVTEAFF.

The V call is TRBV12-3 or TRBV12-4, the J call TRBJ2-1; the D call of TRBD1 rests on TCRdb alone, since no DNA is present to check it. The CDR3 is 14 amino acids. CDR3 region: CASSLAVALNEQFF.

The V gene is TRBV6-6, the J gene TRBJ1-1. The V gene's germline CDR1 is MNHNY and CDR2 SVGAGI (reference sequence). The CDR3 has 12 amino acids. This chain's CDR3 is CASSYSRGEAFF.

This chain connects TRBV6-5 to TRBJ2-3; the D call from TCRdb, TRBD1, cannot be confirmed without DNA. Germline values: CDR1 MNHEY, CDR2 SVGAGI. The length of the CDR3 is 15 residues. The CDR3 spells CASSYIQGSTDTQYF.

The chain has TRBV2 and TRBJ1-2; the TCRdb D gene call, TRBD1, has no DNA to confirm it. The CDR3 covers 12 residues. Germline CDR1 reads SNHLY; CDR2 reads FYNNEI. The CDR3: CASIEGRYGYTF.

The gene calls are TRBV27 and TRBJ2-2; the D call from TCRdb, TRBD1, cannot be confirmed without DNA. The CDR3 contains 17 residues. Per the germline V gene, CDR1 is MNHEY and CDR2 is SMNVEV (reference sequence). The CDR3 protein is CASTPMQGIRGTGELFF.

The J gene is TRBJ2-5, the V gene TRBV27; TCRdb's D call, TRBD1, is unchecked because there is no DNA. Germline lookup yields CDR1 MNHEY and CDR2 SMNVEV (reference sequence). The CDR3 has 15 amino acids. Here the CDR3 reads CASSPHTGGAETQYF.

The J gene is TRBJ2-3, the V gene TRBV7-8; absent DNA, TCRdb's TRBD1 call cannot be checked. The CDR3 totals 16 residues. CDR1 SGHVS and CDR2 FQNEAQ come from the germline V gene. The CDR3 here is CASSFSEGHLLHTQYF.

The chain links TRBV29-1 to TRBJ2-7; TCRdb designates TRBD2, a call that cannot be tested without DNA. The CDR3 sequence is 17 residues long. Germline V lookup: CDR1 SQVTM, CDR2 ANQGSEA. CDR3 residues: CSVERARPGTPSYEQYF.

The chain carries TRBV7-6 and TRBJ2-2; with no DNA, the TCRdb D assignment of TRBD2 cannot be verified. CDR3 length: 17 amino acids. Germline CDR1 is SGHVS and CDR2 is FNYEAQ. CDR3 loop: CASSLGDSTGRTGELFF.

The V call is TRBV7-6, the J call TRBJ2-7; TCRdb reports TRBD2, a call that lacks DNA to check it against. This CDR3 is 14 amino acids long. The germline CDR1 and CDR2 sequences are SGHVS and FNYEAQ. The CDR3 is CASSFERGFYEQYF.